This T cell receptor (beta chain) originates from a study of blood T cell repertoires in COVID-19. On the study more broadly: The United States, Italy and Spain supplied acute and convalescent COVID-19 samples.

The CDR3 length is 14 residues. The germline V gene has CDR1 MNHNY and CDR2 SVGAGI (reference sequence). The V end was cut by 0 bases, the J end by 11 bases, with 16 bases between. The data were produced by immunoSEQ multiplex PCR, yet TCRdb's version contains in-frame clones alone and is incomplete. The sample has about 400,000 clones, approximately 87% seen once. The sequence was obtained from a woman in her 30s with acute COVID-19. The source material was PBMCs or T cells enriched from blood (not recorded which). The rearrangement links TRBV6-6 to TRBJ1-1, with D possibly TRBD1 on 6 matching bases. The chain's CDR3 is CASSYSTVTGLAFF. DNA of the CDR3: TGTGCCAGCAGTTACTCGACGGTAACAGGGTTGGCTTTCTTT.